A few counts support the clone carrying this T cell receptor beta chain. Its antigen is as yet unknown. Prepared libraries of TCR beta cDNA carried unique molecular identifiers. Each sample of about 0.95 to 11 million input T cells yielded about 500,000 cDNA molecules, so each molecule approximated one T cell. A single record per CDR3 protein comes from TCRdb applying MiXCR to the PCR reads. This sample has fewer than 850,000 distinct CDR3 sequences; 25% to 30% occur once, and the top ten carry roughly 0.53%. Germline loops: CDR1 SEHNR, CDR2 FQNEAQ (reference sequence). The length of the CDR3 is 15 residues. J lost 1 base, V lost 5 bases, and 7 bases had no gene match. This entry comes from a study of post-analysis software for immune sequencing data. Looking at the study overall: Clinical courses comprised relapsing-remitting, secondary progressive and progressive-relapsing multiple sclerosis.

Study observations and caveats: The five TRBV segments detected at higher frequency in patients than in controls included TRBV5-6, TRBV5-1 and TRBV20-1. With F measure, samples from one preparation batch clustered together strongly. Normalized Chao1 diversity was significantly lower in multiple sclerosis patients than in controls.

Sequencing was performed on blood. The chain links TRBV7-9 to TRBJ1-1, with TRBD1 matching over 7 bases. The sequence came from a girl aged 10-17 years with multiple sclerosis. The CDR3, as DNA: TGTGCCAGCAGCCGAGGGGGCGGGGGGAACACTGAAGCTTTCTTT. Translated, it gives CASSRGGGGNTEAFF. The full variable domain, in which reference TRBV7-9 and TRBJ1-1 provide the parts outside the CDR3, is DTGVSQNPRHKITKRGQNVTFRCDPISEHNRLYWYRQTLGQGPEFLTYFQNEAQLEKSRLLSDRFSAERPKGSFSTLEIQRTEQGDSAMYLCASSRGGGGNTEAFFGQGTRLTVV.